This T cell receptor beta chain was documented in a study of cytomegalovirus exposure and HLA in healthy donors. General study findings and limits: The study designated 150 or so TCR beta chains cytomegalovirus-associated.

Germline V gene lookup returns CDR1 MNHEY and CDR2 SVGAGI. The CDR3 is 15 residues long. V shed 6 bases and J shed 5 bases, with 20 bases lying between them. The method was immunoSEQ multiplex PCR; TCRdb's version includes in-frame clones alone and lacks a portion of them. This table has roughly 310,000 clones, nearly 90% appearing once. In the case of this clone: What it binds is unknown.

The sample comprised PBMCs. This rearrangement joins TRBV6-5 to TRBJ2-7, with a weak D call TRBD1 (5 bases). This TCR was sampled from a man aged 25-45 years in good health and CMV-seronegative. The CDR3 reads CASRRTSGHLHEQYF. DNA for the CDR3: TGTGCCAGCAGACGAACGAGTGGACATCTACACGAGCAGTACTTC.